This T cell receptor beta chain came from a study of OX40 agonist ivuxolimab in advanced cancers. As for the study in general: Administration of intravenous ivuxolimab to patients occurred every 2 weeks at 0.01 to 10 mg/kg.

V was cut by 1 base and J by 4 bases, with 8 bases left in between. There are 14 residues in the CDR3. Germline loops: CDR1 SGHVS, CDR2 FNYEAQ. Study-wide points: Normalized expansion of T-cell clones was also low for some nonresponders.

Using immunoSEQ multiplex PCR, the repertoire was profiled, and TCRdb retains in-frame clones only, with some absent. The sample consists of tens of thousands of clones, around 77% of them appearing once. Regarding this clone: The antigen remains undetermined.

The genes are TRBV7-6 and TRBJ1-3; D unresolved. This material consisted of CD4+ or CD8+ T cells sorted from blood, taken in a trial of the OX40 agonist ivuxolimab. This TCR was recovered from an adult with an advanced solid tumor such as melanoma, head and neck, liver or kidney cancer. The CDR3 spells CASSLGEAGNTIYF. The CDR3, as DNA: TGTGCCAGCAGCTTAGGTGAAGCGGGAAACACCATATATTTT.